Presented here are 20 T cell receptor beta chains from one specimen sequenced in a study of T cell changes during pregnancy in multiple sclerosis. Using immunoSEQ multiplex PCR, the repertoire was profiled, and TCRdb retains in-frame clones only, with some absent. The sample contains about 59,000 clones, 92% of which appear only once. The source material was peripheral blood, sampled in the third trimester of pregnancy. The source is a female donor in good health, enrolled as a control in a pregnancy study.

The sample holds a few counts of this clone. The chain uses TRBV29-1 and TRBJ2-3; 7 positions agree with TRBD2. Germline V lookup: CDR1 SQVTM, CDR2 ANQGSEA. The trim removed 6 bases at V and 4 bases at J, leaving 10 bases unmatched. CDR3 length: 14 amino acids. The CDR3 DNA reads TGCAGCGTAGGGTGGAGCGGGAACCCAGATACGCAGTATTTT. It is translated as CSVGWSGNPDTQYF.

This CDR3 is CASSWAGENYGYTF. The DNA for the CDR3 is TGTGCCAGCAGCTGGGCAGGGGAGAATTATGGCTACACCTTC. The rearrangement joins TRBV5-4 to TRBJ1-2, with D perhaps matching TRBD1 (6 bases). Germline CDR1 reads SGHNT; CDR2 reads YYREEE (reference sequence). V lost 3 bases and J lost 5, with 14 bases in between. The CDR3 is 14 residues long.

The chain has TRBV5-1 and TRBJ1-1, with a possible D match to TRBD1 (6 bases). V gave up 2 bases and J gave up 4 bases, with 9 bases separating them. Looked up from germline, CDR1 is SGHRS and CDR2 is YFSETQ. The CDR3 spans 13 residues. CDR3: CASSFRGGTEAFF. The CDR3 nucleotides are TGCGCCAGCAGCTTCAGGGGTGGCACTGAAGCTTTCTTT.

This sequence joins TRBV5-1 and TRBJ2-2; TRBD2 is a possible D gene (6 bases). Deletions cut 8 bases from V and 7 bases from J, with 15 bases between. Germline V gene data show CDR1 as SGHRS and CDR2 as YFSETQ. The CDR3 sequence is 13 residues long. The DNA of the CDR3 is TGCGCCAGTTTGGAGGGTAAAATCGGGGAGCTGTTTTTT. This encodes CASLEGKIGELFF.

The chain joins TRBV7-2 to TRBJ2-5; 7 bases line up with TRBD1. The J segment lost 5 bases and the V segment lost 3 bases, leaving 3 bases of the junction unmatched. Germline V gene data show CDR1 as SGHTA and CDR2 as FQGNSA. The CDR3 has 13 amino acids. CDR3 coding DNA: TGTGCCAGCAGCTTTGGACAGGCCGAGACCCAGTACTTC. Its translation: CASSFGQAETQYF.

The genes are TRBV7-8 and TRBJ1-4; 7 bases align to TRBD1. V dropped 5 bases and J dropped 1; count of bases not matched to a gene: 1. The CDR3 is made up of 14 amino acids. The germline gives CDR1 SGHVS, CDR2 FQNEAQ. The CDR3 here is CASSQGVTNEKLFF. CDR3 bases: TGTGCCAGCAGCCAGGGGGTAACTAATGAAAAACTGTTTTTT.

This chain joins TRBV7-2 and TRBJ2-2; 9 bases fit TRBD2. Germline CDR1 and CDR2: SGHTA and FQGNSA. The V gene end was trimmed by 6 bases and the J gene end by 3 bases; junction bases not matched to a gene: 11. The CDR3 length is 17 residues. The CDR3 DNA follows: TGTGCCAGCAGTCTTTCTCCGGGACTAGCAGACACCGGGGAGCTGTTTTTT. Its protein product is CASSLSPGLADTGELFF.

The J gene is TRBJ2-7, the V gene TRBV7-3; D possibly corresponds to TRBD2 (6 bases). Between the trimmed V and J ends, which lost 1 base and 3 bases, there was a span of 10 bases. Germline CDR1 is SGHTA and CDR2 is FQGTGA. The length of the CDR3 is 14 residues. As DNA, the CDR3 is TGTGCCAGCAGCTTAAATAGCGGTGACTACGAGCAGTACTTC. This encodes CASSLNSGDYEQYF.

The chain recombines TRBV27 with TRBJ2-3; weak D call: TRBD2 (6 bases). Germline CDR1 is MNHEY and CDR2 is SMNVEV (reference sequence). Trimming cost V 2 bases and J 7 bases, with 7 bases left between them. The CDR3 consists of 12 residues. The CDR3 sequence: CASSLGGNTQYF. The CDR3 bases are TGTGCCAGCAGTTTAGGAGGGAATACGCAGTATTTT.

Only one count was recorded for this clone. This rearrangement joins TRBV29-1 to TRBJ1-1, with D possibly matching TRBD1 (5 bases). Trimming took off 6 bases at V and 4 bases at J, with 18 bases between the two ends. The germline V gene encodes CDR1 SQVTM and CDR2 ANQGSEA. The CDR3 length is 14 residues. CDR3 amino acids: CSVARQRPGTEAFF. CDR3 coding DNA: TGCAGCGTGGCCAGACAGCGCCCGGGCACTGAAGCTTTCTTT.

This chain uses TRBV7-2 with TRBJ1-1; 7 nucleotides line up with TRBD1. The CDR3 extends over 15 amino acids. The V gene end was trimmed by 2 bases and the J gene end by 6 bases; junction bases not matched to a gene: 9. In germline, CDR1 is SGHTA, CDR2 FQGNSA. This CDR3 reads CASSLITGAGAEAFF. The CDR3, as DNA: TGTGCCAGCAGCTTAATTACAGGGGCAGGGGCTGAAGCTTTCTTT.

V usage is TRBV5-1 and J usage is TRBJ2-7; 9 bases map to TRBD2. V trimming: 1 base; J trimming: 2 bases; junction bases outside the gene matches: 19. This CDR3 comprises 20 residues. Germline V CDR1 and CDR2: SGHRS, YFSETQ. The CDR3 reads CASSLTGTSREGGPPYEQYF. In nucleotides, the CDR3 is TGCGCCAGCAGCTTGACTGGGACTAGCAGAGAGGGAGGGCCGCCCTACGAGCAGTACTTC.

The rearrangement uses TRBV7-3 and TRBJ2-1; 8 nucleotides line up with TRBD1. CDR3 length: 13 residues. Germline V lookup: CDR1 SGHTA, CDR2 FQGTGA. J gave up 1 base and V 10 bases, and 3 bases lay outside the gene matches. CDR3 region: CATGTGSYNEQFF. The CDR3 region has the DNA TGTGCCACCGGGACAGGATCCTACAATGAGCAGTTCTTC.

V usage is TRBV2 and J usage is TRBJ2-7; D is perhaps TRBD2 (5 bases). V lost 6 bases and J lost 6, with 9 bases in between. CDR3 size: 11 residues. The germline V gene has CDR1 SNHLY and CDR2 FYNNEI. Here the CDR3 reads CASSATSEQYF. CDR3 nucleotides: TGTGCCAGCAGCGCAACTAGCGAGCAGTACTTC.

This chain connects TRBV25-1 to TRBJ2-6; weak D call: TRBD2 (6 bases). V gave up 7 bases and J gave up 0 bases, with 7 bases separating them. This CDR3 spans 14 amino acids. Germline loops: CDR1 MGHDK, CDR2 SYGVNS. The CDR3: CASTGGSGANVLTF. The DNA of the CDR3 is TGTGCCAGCACCGGGGGCTCTGGGGCCAACGTCCTGACTTTC.

The CDR3 spells CASSNHRGASGNTIYF. In nucleotides, the CDR3 is TGTGCCAGTAGTAACCACAGGGGAGCCTCTGGAAACACCATATATTTT. The chain combines TRBV19 with TRBJ1-3; 7 bases are a match to TRBD1. CDR1 is LNHDA, CDR2 SQIVND, per germline (reference sequence). The V segment lost 4 bases and the J segment 0 bases; nucleotides outside the gene matches: 6. This CDR3 has 16 amino acids.

V gene TRBV5-5 combines with J gene TRBJ1-1; a possible D gene is TRBD1 (5 bases). Germline lookup yields CDR1 SGHKS and CDR2 YYEKEE (reference sequence). The CDR3 runs 16 residues. Between the trimmed V and J ends, which lost 4 bases and 1 base, there was a span of 17 bases. The CDR3 DNA reads TGTGCCAGCAGCGGCACAGGCGGGGGAAGGAACACTGAAGCTTTCTTT. It translates to CASSGTGGGRNTEAFF.

This clone was picked up one time. The chain has TRBV27 and TRBJ1-4; D uncertain. V lost 2 bases to trimming and J lost 3 bases, with 4 bases between them. This CDR3 contains 13 residues. The germline CDR1 and CDR2 sequences are MNHEY and SMNVEV (reference sequence). CDR3 residues: CASSLEANEKLFF. The DNA for the CDR3 is TGTGCCAGCAGTTTAGAGGCTAATGAAAAACTGTTTTTT.

This clone was found a few times. The chain carries TRBV7-2 and TRBJ1-5; maybe TRBD1 (6 bases). The V gene's germline CDR1 is SGHTA and CDR2 FQGNSA. The CDR3 is made up of 15 amino acids. V was trimmed by 5 bases and J by 6 bases, leaving 17 bases between them. CDR3 in DNA: TGTGCCAGCAGCCCCAAGGCAGGGGTGGGTCAGCCCCAGCATTTT. It codes for CASSPKAGVGQPQHF.

This CDR3 is CASSLGGRTADTQYF. DNA of the CDR3: TGTGCCAGCAGTTTGGGCGGGAGGACCGCAGATACGCAGTATTTT. This chain uses TRBV28 with TRBJ2-3; 8 nucleotides line up with TRBD2. Germline CDR1 is MDHEN and CDR2 is SYDVKM. This CDR3 is 15 amino acids long. V shed 3 bases and J 4 bases; nucleotides not matched to a gene: 6.